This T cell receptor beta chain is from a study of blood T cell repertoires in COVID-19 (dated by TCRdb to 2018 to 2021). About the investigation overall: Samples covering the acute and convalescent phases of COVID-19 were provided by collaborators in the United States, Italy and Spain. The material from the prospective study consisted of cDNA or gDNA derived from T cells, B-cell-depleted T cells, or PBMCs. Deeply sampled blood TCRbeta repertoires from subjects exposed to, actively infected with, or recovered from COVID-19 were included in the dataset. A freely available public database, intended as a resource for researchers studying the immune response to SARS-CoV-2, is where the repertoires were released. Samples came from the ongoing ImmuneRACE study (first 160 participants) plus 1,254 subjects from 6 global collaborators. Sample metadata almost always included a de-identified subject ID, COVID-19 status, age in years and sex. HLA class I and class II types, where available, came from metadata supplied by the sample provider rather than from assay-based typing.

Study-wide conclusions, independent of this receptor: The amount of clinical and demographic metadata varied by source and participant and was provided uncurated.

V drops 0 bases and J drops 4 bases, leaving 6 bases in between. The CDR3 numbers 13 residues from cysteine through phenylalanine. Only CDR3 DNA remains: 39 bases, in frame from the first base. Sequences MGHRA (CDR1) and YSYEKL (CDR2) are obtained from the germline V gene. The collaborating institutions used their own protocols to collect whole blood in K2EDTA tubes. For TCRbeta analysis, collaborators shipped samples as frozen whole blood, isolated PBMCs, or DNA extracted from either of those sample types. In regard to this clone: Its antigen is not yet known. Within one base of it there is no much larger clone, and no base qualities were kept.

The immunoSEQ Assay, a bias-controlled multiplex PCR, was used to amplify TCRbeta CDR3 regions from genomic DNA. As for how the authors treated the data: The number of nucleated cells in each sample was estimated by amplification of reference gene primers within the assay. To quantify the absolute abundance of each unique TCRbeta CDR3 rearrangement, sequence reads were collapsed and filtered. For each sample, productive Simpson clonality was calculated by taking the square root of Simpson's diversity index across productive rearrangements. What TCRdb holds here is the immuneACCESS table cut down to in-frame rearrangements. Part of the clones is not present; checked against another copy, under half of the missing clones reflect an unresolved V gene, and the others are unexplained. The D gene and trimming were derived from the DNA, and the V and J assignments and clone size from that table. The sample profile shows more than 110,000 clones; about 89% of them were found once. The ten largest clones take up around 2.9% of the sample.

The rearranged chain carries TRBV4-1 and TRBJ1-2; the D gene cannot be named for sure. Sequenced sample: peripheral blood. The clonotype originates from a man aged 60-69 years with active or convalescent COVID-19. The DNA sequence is TGCGCCAGCAGCCAAGATGAGGGCTATGGCTACACCTTC. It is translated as CASSQDEGYGYTF.